This T cell receptor beta chain was profiled in a study of T cells after yellow fever vaccination. Across the study: Preparation of fractions with low cell numbers was performed using SMART-Seq v4 Ultra Low Input. Study findings and constraints: Detected again after the booster were most primary-vaccination clones, at 95% to 98% CD4 and around 91% CD8. A secondary response was less intense yet reached its peak sooner, at day 5 versus 15. Some clonotypes were seen in both the CD4 and the CD8 compartments. These made up a small share and likely arose from convergent recombination.

The table lists this clonotype with a few counts. The antigen is not known. Looked up from germline, CDR1 is SGHTA and CDR2 is FQGNSA. The CDR3 totals 15 residues. The V and J ends lost 4 bases and 4 bases respectively, with 14 bases between them. TCRdb itself ran the 5' RACE reads through MiXCR, one entry per CDR3 protein. The table lists about 340,000 distinct CDR3 sequences, approximately 12% of them singletons, with 3.2% in the top ten. The sample consisted of CD4+ T cells sorted from PBMCs, taken 15 days after the yellow fever booster vaccination. The TCR comes from a man between 18 and 35 years old who received the YFV17D yellow fever vaccine. The V and J genes are TRBV7-2 and TRBJ1-3; D is unresolved. The CDR3 coding sequence is TGTGCCAGCAGCTATGGGCCCTCGGGCGGAAACACCATATATTTT. Translation: CASSYGPSGGNTIYF.